The sequence of this T cell receptor (beta chain) was determined in a study of radiation and T cells in renal cell carcinoma. From germline, CDR1 is MGHRA and CDR2 YSYEKL. The length of the CDR3 is 15 residues. The V end lost 0 bases, the J end lost 3 bases, and 9 bases lay between the germline ends. The time point denotes: blood 2 weeks post-SBRT. Treatment in this sample: 15 Gy SBRT to primary tumor, nephrectomy 4 weeks later. After SBRT, blood was collected at 2 and 4 weeks, plus baseline. The protocol was immunoSEQ multiplex PCR, while the TCRdb copy is restricted to in-frame clones and leaves out a portion. This table holds 120,000 or so clones, roughly 77% found once.

This sequence was found in a woman aged 55-69 years with renal cell carcinoma. The source material was blood, sampled from a patient whose treatment included radiotherapy and nephrectomy. The rearrangement joins TRBV4-1 to TRBJ1-5, with no clear D. DNA of the CDR3: TGCGCCAGCAGCCAAGACGGTCTCTACAATCAGCCCCAGCATTTT. It specifies CASSQDGLYNQPQHF.